This TCR beta chain was profiled in a study of T cells after posttransplantation cyclophosphamide. Study results and caveats: Donor CD8+ memory clones often dominated recipient blood repertoires at later times. Recipient CMV seropositivity and CMV reactivation strongly tracked TRB clonality.

Sequenced by immunoSEQ multiplex PCR; TCRdb stores in-frame clones only, minus some. The sample holds roughly 3,100 clones, 80% to 85% seen once. Trimming pared 8 bases from V and 5 bases from J, leaving 10 bases between. CDR1 and CDR2 from the germline V gene are SNHLY and FYNNEI. CDR3 length: 12 amino acids. This clone has a single count. What it recognizes is unknown. Sequencing was carried out using CD8+ T cells sorted from bone marrow. The rearrangement uses TRBV2 and TRBJ2-1; D not resolved. This receptor was obtained from a woman aged 55-70 years in good health, CMV-negative, and a related stem cell transplant donor. CDR3 in DNA: TGTGCCAGCCTACCGAGGAACAATGAGCAGTTCTTC. Encoded protein: CASLPRNNEQFF.